This T cell receptor beta chain was identified during a study of preoperative IRX-2 immunotherapy in early breast cancer. Data came from immunoSEQ multiplex PCR; TCRdb stores just in-frame clones and leaves some out. The repertoire holds thousands of clones, with roughly two thirds as singletons. The germline V and J ends were trimmed by 1 base and 1 base, with 11 bases remaining between them. The CDR3 has 15 amino acids. CDR1 and CDR2 from the germline V gene are SGHRS and YFSETQ. Treatment specified: preoperative locoregional IRX-2 cytokine immunotherapy. This clonotype was sampled from a human donor with breast cancer. The gene calls are TRBV5-1 and TRBJ1-1; D call uncertain. The input for sequencing was tumor tissue, taken before IRX-2 immunotherapy. In DNA form, the CDR3 reads TGCGCCAGCAGCTTGACAGCAAATACGAACACTGAAGCTTTCTTT. Its protein is CASSLTANTNTEAFF.